This T cell receptor beta chain was captured in a study of Ad26.COV2.S vaccination and SARS-CoV-2 variants. Data came from immunoSEQ multiplex PCR; TCRdb stores just in-frame clones and leaves some out. The top ten clones hold about 2.4% of a sample with about 450,000 clones, 75% to 90% of them seen once. Germline lookup yields CDR1 LGHDT and CDR2 YNNKEL (reference sequence). The V gene lost 6 bases and the J gene lost 3 bases, with 11 bases spanning the gap. The CDR3 consists of 13 residues. Treatment defined: about 20 received Ad26.COV2.S at low or high dose, single or two shots; 5 received placebo; per-sample allocation not given. Day 63 after the first vaccine or placebo injection was the time point for sampling.

The sample here was peripheral blood, taken in a trial of Ad26.COV2.S vaccine versus placebo. The rearrangement joins TRBV3-1 (or the pseudogene TRBV3-2) to TRBJ1-1; TRBD1 might be the D (5 bases). This receptor was taken from a person between 18 and 60 years old who received the Ad26.COV2.S COVID-19 vaccine or a placebo. This CDR3 reads CASRRDVYTEAFF. The DNA of the CDR3 is TGTGCCAGCAGACGGGACGTTTACACTGAAGCTTTCTTT.